The rows below give T cell receptor beta chains drawn from one sample of a study of T cell responses to AZD1222 COVID-19 vaccine. Data came from immunoSEQ multiplex PCR; TCRdb stores just in-frame clones and leaves some out. The sample contains around 130,000 clones, more than 85% of which appear only once. This specimen consisted of peripheral blood, obtained 28 days after the second AZD1222 dose. The receptors originated from an adult who received the AZD1222 COVID-19 vaccine. CDR3s include the opening cysteine and the closing phenylalanine or tryptophan. A D gene is named only where the DNA matches it firmly. Clone size appears in some rows only: once, few, many, or a class for an expanded clone.

abundance,d_gene,j_gene,v_gene,CDR3nt,CDR3aa
-,-,TRBJ1-5,TRBV19,TGTGCCAGTAGTATAGATCTGTGTACCTTCCCTTTCGGCAATCAGCCCCAGCATTTT,CASSIDLCTFPFGNQPQHF
-,TRBD1,TRBJ1-5,TRBV28,TGTGCCAGCAGCCTAGGGACAGGGGGCCGCAATCAGCCCCAGCATTTT,CASSLGTGGRNQPQHF
-,TRBD1,TRBJ1-1,TRBV6-2/TRBV6-3,TGTGCCAGCAGTATAGGACAGGGGGTCACTGAAGCTTTCTTT,CASSIGQGVTEAFF
-,-,TRBJ1-2,TRBV12-3/TRBV12-4,TGTGCCAGCAGCTTTCAGGGTGGTGGCTACACCTTC,CASSFQGGGYTF
-,-,TRBJ1-1,TRBV11-3,TGTGCCAGCAGCTCAACGATGAACACTGAAGCTTTCTTT,CASSSTMNTEAFF
-,-,TRBJ2-1,TRBV9,TGTGCCAGCAGCGTAGATCAGGGATACTCCTACAATGAGCAGTTCTTC,CASSVDQGYSYNEQFF
-,-,TRBJ1-2,TRBV7-9,TGTGCCAGCAGCTTATTGGCAGGCGGCTACACCTTC,CASSLLAGGYTF
-,-,TRBJ1-1,TRBV19,TGTGCCAGTAGTAGTGTGGGGGTCATGAACACTGAAGCTTTCTTT,CASSSVGVMNTEAFF
-,TRBD1,TRBJ1-6,TRBV4-3,TGCGCCAGCAGCAAGCTGGACAGGGGGGCTTCACCCCTCCACTTT,CASSKLDRGASPLHF
-,-,TRBJ2-1,TRBV12-5,TGTGCTAGTGGTTTTACCGTCGTGGCAGGCAATGAGCAGTTCTTC,CASGFTVVAGNEQFF
once,-,TRBJ1-5,TRBV7-2,TGTGCCAGCAGCTTGGACAGTGGAGGCAATCAGCCCCAGCATTTT,CASSLDSGGNQPQHF
once,-,TRBJ1-2,TRBV5-4,TGTGCCAGCCAAGAAGAAGACTATGGCTACACCTTC,CASQEEDYGYTF
-,-,TRBJ1-5,TRBV23-1,TGCGCCAGCAGTCAATCGGGCAATCAGCCCCAGCATTTT,CASSQSGNQPQHF
-,-,TRBJ1-3,TRBV7-9,TGTGCCAGCCACGCTGGGACGGGGTCTGGAAACACCATATATTTT,CASHAGTGSGNTIYF
-,-,TRBJ2-1,TRBV9,TGTGCCAGCAACCGTGGGGACCTTAGGTTCAATGAGCAGTTCTTC,CASNRGDLRFNEQFF
-,-,TRBJ1-4,TRBV5-1,TGCGCCAGCAGCAAGCAAGGAGTAACTAATGAAAAACTGTTTTTT,CASSKQGVTNEKLFF
-,TRBD1,TRBJ2-1,TRBV7-2,TGTGCCAGCAGCTTAAAGGGACAGGGGGCCGGTGAGCAGTTCTTC,CASSLKGQGAGEQFF
-,-,TRBJ1-6,TRBV4-1,TGCGCCAGCAGCCAAGATTCACCCCTCCACTTT,CASSQDSPLHF
-,-,TRBJ1-1,TRBV18,TGTGCCAGCTCACCACCCCAGGGACCGAACACTGAAGCTTTCTTT,CASSPPQGPNTEAFF
-,TRBD1,TRBJ1-6,TRBV7-4,TGTGCCAGCAGTGGGACAGGTTGGTCCAGTCAACCGCCCAGCTCCTATAATTCACCCCTCCACTTT,CASSGTGWSSQPPSSYNSPLHF
-,TRBD1,TRBJ1-6,TRBV30,TGTGCCTGGAGGAGGTCGCGACAGGGGGTTGGTAATTCACCCCTCCACTTT,CAWRRSRQGVGNSPLHF
-,-,TRBJ1-4,TRBV7-2,TGTGCCAGCAGCTTAGCGGCCCTAGTGGGTTCAGCTAATGAAAAACTGTTTTTT,CASSLAALVGSANEKLFF
-,-,TRBJ1-6,TRBV28,TGTGCCAGCACCCTCGACGGGAATTCACCCCTCCACTTT,CASTLDGNSPLHF
-,-,TRBJ2-5,TRBV18,TGTGCCAGCTCACCTTCGTCCAGGACGGGTGAGACCCAGTACTTC,CASSPSSRTGETQYF
-,-,TRBJ1-2,TRBV29-1,TGCAGCGCCTCGAAGGGCGAAAACTATGGCTACACCTTC,CSASKGENYGYTF
-,TRBD1,TRBJ1-3,TRBV12-5,TGTGCTTGGGGCGGGACAGGGCCTGGAAACACCATATATTTT,CAWGGTGPGNTIYF
-,-,TRBJ2-5,TRBV6-1,TGTGCCAGCAGTGAGATGTCGCCCCGGGAGACCCAGTACTTC,CASSEMSPRETQYF
-,-,TRBJ1-3,TRBV6-5,TGTGCCAGCAGTTACTCGACCGGGGGGGGAAACACCATATATTTT,CASSYSTGGGNTIYF
once,TRBD1,TRBJ1-6,TRBV7-9,TGTGCCAGCAGCTCTGGACAGGGGGGAAATTCACCCCTCCACTTT,CASSSGQGGNSPLHF
-,TRBD1,TRBJ2-7,TRBV25-1,TGTGCCAGCAGTAATGGGGGGTTGGACAGGGGCTACGAGCAGTACTTC,CASSNGGLDRGYEQYF
once,TRBD1,TRBJ1-2,TRBV6-5,TGTGCCAGCAGACGACAGGGGTTAGGCTATGGCTACACCTTC,CASRRQGLGYGYTF
-,-,TRBJ2-5,TRBV6-5,TGTGCCAGCAGTTACTCGGTTGGGATTGAGACCCAGTACTTC,CASSYSVGIETQYF
-,-,TRBJ2-2,TRBV7-9,TGTGCCAGCAGCTTTCCATGGGTCACCGATTACACCGGGGAGCTGTTTTTT,CASSFPWVTDYTGELFF
-,TRBD1,TRBJ1-2,TRBV11-2,TGTGCCAGCCGCCCTTTACGGGACAGGCTTTCCGGCTACACCTTC,CASRPLRDRLSGYTF
-,TRBD1,TRBJ1-2,TRBV29-1,TGCAGCGTTGAAGATCAGGGACAGCAACTCTATGGCTACACCTTC,CSVEDQGQQLYGYTF